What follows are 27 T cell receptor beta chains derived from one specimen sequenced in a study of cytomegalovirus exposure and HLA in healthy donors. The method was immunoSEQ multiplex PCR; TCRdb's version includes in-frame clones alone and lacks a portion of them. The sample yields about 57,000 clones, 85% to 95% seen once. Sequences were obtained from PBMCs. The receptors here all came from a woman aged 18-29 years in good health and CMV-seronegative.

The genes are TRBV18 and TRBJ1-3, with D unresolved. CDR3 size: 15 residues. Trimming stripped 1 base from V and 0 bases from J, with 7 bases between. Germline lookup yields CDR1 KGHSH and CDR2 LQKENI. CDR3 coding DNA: TGTGCCAGCTCACCACGGTCGAGCTCTGGAAACACCATATATTTT. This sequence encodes CASSPRSSSGNTIYF.

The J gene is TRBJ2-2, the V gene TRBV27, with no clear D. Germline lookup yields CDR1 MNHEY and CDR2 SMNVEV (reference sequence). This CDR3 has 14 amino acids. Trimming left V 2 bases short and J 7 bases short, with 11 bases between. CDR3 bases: TGTGCCAGCAGTTTAAGAGTGAGTGGCGGGGAGCTGTTTTTT. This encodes CASSLRVSGGELFF.

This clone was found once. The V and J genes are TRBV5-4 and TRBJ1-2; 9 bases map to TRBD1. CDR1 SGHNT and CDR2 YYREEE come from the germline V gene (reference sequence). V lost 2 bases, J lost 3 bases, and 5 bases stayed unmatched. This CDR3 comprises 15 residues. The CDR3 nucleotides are TGTGCCAGCAGCTTCCCGGGACAGGGAGACTATGGCTACACCTTC. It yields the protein CASSFPGQGDYGYTF.

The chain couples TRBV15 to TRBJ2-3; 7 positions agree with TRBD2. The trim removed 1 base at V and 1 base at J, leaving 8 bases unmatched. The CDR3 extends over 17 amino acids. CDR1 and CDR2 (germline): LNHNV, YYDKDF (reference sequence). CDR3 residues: CATSRVSAGEGTDTQYF. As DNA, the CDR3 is TGTGCCACCAGCAGAGTCTCGGCGGGAGAGGGCACAGATACGCAGTATTTT.

The CDR3 loop reads CASSYIYNEQFF. CDR3 sequence (DNA): TGTGCCAGCAGTTACATATACAATGAGCAGTTCTTC. The chain employs TRBV6-6 and TRBJ2-1, with D hard to call. V lost 2 bases and J lost 4, with 3 bases in between. Germline loops: CDR1 MNHNY, CDR2 SVGAGI (reference sequence). The CDR3 spans 12 residues.

The CDR3 nucleotides are TGCGCCAGCAGCGCCTATTCGCGGCCCACCGTTGAGCAGTTCTTC. It encodes CASSAYSRPTVEQFF. The rearrangement joins TRBV5-1 to TRBJ2-1; unclear D gene. V was shortened by 4 bases and J by 9 bases, with 20 bases between the two germline ends. Per the germline V gene, CDR1 is SGHRS and CDR2 is YFSETQ. This CDR3 comprises 15 residues.

For the CDR3, the DNA is TGTGCCAGCAGCCTACGGGGGAGCTCCTACAATGAGCAGTTCTTC. It specifies CASSLRGSSYNEQFF. The V gene is TRBV7-3, the J gene TRBJ2-1; tentative D call: TRBD2 (6 bases). The CDR3 sequence is 15 residues long. V lost 5 bases and J 0 bases, leaving 11 bases between the germline ends. Germline V gene sequence: CDR1 SGHTA, CDR2 FQGTGA.

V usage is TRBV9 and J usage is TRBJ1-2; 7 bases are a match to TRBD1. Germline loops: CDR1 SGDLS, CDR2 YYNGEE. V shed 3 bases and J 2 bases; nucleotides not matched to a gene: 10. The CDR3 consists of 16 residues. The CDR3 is CASSAQDRMANYGYTF. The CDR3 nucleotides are TGTGCCAGCAGCGCTCAGGACAGGATGGCCAACTATGGCTACACCTTC.

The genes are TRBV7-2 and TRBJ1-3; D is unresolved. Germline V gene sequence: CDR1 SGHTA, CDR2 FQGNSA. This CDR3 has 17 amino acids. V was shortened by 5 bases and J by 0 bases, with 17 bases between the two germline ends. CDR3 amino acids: CASSPRVTGYSGNTIYF. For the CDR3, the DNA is TGTGCCAGCAGCCCGAGGGTAACCGGCTACTCTGGAAACACCATATATTTT.

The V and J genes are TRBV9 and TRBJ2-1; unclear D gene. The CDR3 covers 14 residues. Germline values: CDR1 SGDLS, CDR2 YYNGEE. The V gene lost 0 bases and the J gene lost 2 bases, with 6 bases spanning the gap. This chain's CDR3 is CASSVVSAYNEQFF. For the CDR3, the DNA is TGTGCCAGCAGCGTAGTGTCAGCCTACAATGAGCAGTTCTTC.

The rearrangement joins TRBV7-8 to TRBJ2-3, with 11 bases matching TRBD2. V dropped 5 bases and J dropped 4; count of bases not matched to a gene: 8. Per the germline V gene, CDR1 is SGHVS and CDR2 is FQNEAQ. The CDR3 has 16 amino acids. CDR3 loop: CASSGIAGGHADTQYF. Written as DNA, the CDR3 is TGTGCCAGCAGCGGAATAGCGGGAGGGCATGCAGATACGCAGTATTTT.

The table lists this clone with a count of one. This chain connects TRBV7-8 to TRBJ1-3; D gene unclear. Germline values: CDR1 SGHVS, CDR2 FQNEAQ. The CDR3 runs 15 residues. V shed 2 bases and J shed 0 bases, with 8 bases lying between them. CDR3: CASSLIVRSGNTIYF. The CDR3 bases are TGTGCCAGCAGCTTAATAGTTCGCTCTGGAAACACCATATATTTT. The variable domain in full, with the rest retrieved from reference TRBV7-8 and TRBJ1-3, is GAGVSQSPRYKVAKRGQDVALRCDPISGHVSLFWYQQALGQGPEFLTYFQNEAQLDKSGLPSDRFFAERPEGSVSTLKIQRTQQEDSAVYLCASSLIVRSGNTIYFGEGSWLTVV.

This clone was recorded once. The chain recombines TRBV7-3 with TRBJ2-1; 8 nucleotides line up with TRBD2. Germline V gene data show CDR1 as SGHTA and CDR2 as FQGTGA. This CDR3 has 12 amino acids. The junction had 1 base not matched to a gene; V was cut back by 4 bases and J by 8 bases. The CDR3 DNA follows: TGTGCCAGCAGCTCCGGGGGGGATGAGCAGTTCTTC. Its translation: CASSSGGDEQFF.

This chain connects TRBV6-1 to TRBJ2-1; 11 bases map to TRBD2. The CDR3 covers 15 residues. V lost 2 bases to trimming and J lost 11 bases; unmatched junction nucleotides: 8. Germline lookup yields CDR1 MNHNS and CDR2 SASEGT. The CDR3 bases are TGTGCCAGCAGTGAACGGCTAGCGGGAGGAATAAAGCAGTTCTTC. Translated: CASSERLAGGIKQFF.

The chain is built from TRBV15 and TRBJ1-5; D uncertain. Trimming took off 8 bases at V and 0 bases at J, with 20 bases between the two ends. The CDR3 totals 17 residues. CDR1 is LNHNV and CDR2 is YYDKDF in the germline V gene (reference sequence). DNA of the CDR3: TGTGCCACCGCGGCCTTACCTGCGGGTTATAGCAATCAGCCCCAGCATTTT. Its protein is CATAALPAGYSNQPQHF.

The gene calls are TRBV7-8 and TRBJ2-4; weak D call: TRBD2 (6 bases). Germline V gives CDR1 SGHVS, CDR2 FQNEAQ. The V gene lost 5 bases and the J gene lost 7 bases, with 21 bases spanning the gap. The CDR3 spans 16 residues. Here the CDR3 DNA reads TGTGCCAGCAGCCTCGACGCGGGGCAGGGTAGGAACATTCAGTACTTC. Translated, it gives CASSLDAGQGRNIQYF. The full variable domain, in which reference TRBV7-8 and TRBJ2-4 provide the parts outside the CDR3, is GAGVSQSPRYKVAKRGQDVALRCDPISGHVSLFWYQQALGQGPEFLTYFQNEAQLDKSGLPSDRFFAERPEGSVSTLKIQRTQQEDSAVYLCASSLDAGQGRNIQYFGAGTRLSVL.

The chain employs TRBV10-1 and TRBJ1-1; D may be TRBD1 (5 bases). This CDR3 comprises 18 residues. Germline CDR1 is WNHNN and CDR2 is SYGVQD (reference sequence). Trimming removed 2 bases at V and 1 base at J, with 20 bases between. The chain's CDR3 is CASSEKGDRQSRNTEAFF. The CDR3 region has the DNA TGCGCCAGCAGTGAGAAAGGGGATCGACAATCTAGGAACACTGAAGCTTTCTTT.

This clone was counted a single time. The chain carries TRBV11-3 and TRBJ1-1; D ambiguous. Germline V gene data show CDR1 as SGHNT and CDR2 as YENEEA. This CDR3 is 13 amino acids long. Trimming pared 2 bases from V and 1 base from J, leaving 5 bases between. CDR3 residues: CASSLSWNTEAFF. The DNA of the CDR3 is TGTGCCAGCAGCTTAAGCTGGAACACTGAAGCTTTCTTT.

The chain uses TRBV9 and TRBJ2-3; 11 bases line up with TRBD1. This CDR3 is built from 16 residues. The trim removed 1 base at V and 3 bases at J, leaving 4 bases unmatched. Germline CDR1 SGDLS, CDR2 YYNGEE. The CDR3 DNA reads TGTGCCAGCAGCGTAAGGGGACAGGGGGGAACAGATACGCAGTATTTT. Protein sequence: CASSVRGQGGTDTQYF.

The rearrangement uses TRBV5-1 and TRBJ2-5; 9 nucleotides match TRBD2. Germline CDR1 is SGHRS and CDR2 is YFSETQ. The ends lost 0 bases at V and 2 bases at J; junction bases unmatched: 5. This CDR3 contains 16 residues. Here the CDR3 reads CASSLGGTSIQETQYF. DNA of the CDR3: TGCGCCAGCAGCTTGGGCGGGACTAGCATTCAAGAGACCCAGTACTTC.

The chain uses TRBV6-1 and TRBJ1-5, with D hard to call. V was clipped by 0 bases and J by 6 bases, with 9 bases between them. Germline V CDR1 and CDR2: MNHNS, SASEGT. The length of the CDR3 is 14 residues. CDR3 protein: CASSEALAIQPQHF. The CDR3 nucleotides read TGTGCCAGCAGTGAAGCGCTCGCGATTCAGCCCCAGCATTTT.

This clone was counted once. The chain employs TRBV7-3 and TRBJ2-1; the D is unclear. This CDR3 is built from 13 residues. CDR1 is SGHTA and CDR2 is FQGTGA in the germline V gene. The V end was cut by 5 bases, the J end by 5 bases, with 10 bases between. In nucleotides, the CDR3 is TGTGCCAGCAGCCCGGTAAATAACAATGAGCAGTTCTTC. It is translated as CASSPVNNNEQFF.

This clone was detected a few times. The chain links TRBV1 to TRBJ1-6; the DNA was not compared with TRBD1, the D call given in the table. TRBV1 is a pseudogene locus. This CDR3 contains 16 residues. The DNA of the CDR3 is TGCACCAGCAGCCAAAAAAGGGGGACAGCGAATTCACCCCTCCACTTT. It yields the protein CTSSQKRGTANSPLHF.

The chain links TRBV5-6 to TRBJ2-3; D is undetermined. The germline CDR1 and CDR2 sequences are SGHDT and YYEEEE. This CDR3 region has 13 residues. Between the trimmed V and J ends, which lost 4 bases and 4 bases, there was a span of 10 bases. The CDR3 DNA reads TGTGCCAGCAGCCACAACCTCGCAGATACGCAGTATTTT. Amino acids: CASSHNLADTQYF.

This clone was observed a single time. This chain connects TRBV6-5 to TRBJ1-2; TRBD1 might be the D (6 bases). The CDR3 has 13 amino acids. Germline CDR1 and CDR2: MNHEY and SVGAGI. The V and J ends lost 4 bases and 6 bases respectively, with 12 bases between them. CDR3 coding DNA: TGTGCCAGCAGTTCCCGGGGGGCCGATGGCTACACCTTC. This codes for CASSSRGADGYTF.

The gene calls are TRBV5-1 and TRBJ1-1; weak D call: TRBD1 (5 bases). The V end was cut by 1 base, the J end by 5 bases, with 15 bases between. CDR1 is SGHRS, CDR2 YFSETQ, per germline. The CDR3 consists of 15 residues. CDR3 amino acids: CASSLNVGGVTEAFF. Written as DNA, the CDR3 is TGCGCCAGCAGCTTGAATGTCGGGGGGGTTACTGAAGCTTTCTTT.

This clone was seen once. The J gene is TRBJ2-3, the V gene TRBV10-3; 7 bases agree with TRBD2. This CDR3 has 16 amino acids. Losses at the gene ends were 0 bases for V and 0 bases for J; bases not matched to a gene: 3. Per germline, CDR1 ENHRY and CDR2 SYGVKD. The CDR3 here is CAISESLGGSTDTQYF. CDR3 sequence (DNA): TGTGCCATCAGTGAGTCCCTGGGGGGGAGCACAGATACGCAGTATTTT.